This T cell receptor (beta chain) was identified during a study of control samples from healthy donors and cancer patients. The CDR3 extends over 12 amino acids. Germline V gives CDR1 MDHEN, CDR2 SYDVKM. The junction had 3 bases not matched to a gene; V was cut back by 5 bases and J by 13 bases. Assay: immunoSEQ multiplex PCR; the TCRdb copy retains only in-frame clones and omits some. Of about 150,000 clones in the sample, 80% to 95% were seen once. The receptor's source is a man aged 18 to 29 in good health. Source material: blood. The chain uses TRBV28 and TRBJ2-5; the match to TRBD2 covers 14 bases. CDR3: CASSLGLAGVYF. The CDR3 coding sequence is TGTGCCAGCAGTCTGGGACTAGCGGGAGTGTACTTC.